The subject of this entry is one T cell receptor (beta chain). In its sample, this clonotype was seen many times. This receptor's antigen is unknown. Base quality data are lacking; no much larger clone is found one base away. The library was generated by RT-PCR. Sequencing instrument: Illumina HiSeq 2500. TCRdb cleaned the public reads at Q25 with fastp, built clones with MiXCR and kept in-frame beta chains. Every entry covers one CDR3 protein and lists the most common genes and DNA from its rows. For this sample there are approximately 530,000 distinct CDR3 sequences; less than 10% appear just once. 10% to 15% of the sample lies in the top ten. The CDR3 measures 17 amino acids from cysteine to phenylalanine. Only the CDR3 part of the read is kept: 51 bases, read in frame from the first base. Sequences MDHEN (CDR1) and SYDVKM (CDR2) are obtained from the germline V gene. Relative to germline, V is missing 6 bases and J is missing 0 bases, with 9 bases of the junction outside any gene match.

The sample originates from a study of response to subunit inactivated influenza vaccine (dated by TCRdb to 2016 to 2018). With regard to the full study: Deep quantitative T cell receptor repertoire profiling was used in the study to track responses to a trivalent subunit inactivated influenza vaccine.

Broad study findings and their caveats: It was suggested by the authors that each seasonal influenza vaccination may recruit only a limited number of new T cells.

This clonotype was sampled from a man aged 45 to 75 who received an inactivated influenza vaccine. Donor details come from another sample of the same person, matched by shared clones. The chain is encoded by TRBV28 joined to TRBJ2-3, and 10 bases in between align with TRBD1. The material was PBMCs from blood, obtained 23 to 25 months after vaccination. The CDR3 has the sequence CASRDRGETSSTDTQYF. The bases are TGTGCCAGCAGGGACAGGGGGGAAACTTCTAGCACAGATACGCAGTATTTT.